This is a list of T cell receptor beta chains from one sample in a study of PD-1 blockade in classical Hodgkin lymphoma. The repertoire was sequenced with immunoSEQ multiplex PCR; TCRdb's copy has only in-frame clones and lacks some. Of about 46,000 clones in the sample, under 80% were seen once. The source material was peripheral blood mononuclear cells (PBMCs), sampled before the fourth cycle of nivolumab. The receptor set was obtained from a human donor with classical Hodgkin lymphoma. Each CDR3 is given with its conserved first and last residue. The D gene is left open where the match is weak. The size of a clone is reported for some rows only, either as once, few or many, or as a class for expanded clones.

D: -
J: TRBJ2-3
V: TRBV10-3
size: few
length: 15
CDR3: CAISVRGPYTDTQYF
DNA: TGTGCCATCAGTGTGCGGGGGCCTTACACAGATACGCAGTATTTT

D: TRBD2
J: TRBJ2-1
V: TRBV27
size: -
length: 15
CDR3: CASSLLASGSYEQFF
DNA: TGTGCCAGCAGTTTATTAGCTAGCGGGAGTTATGAGCAGTTCTTC

D: -
J: TRBJ2-5
V: TRBV2
size: few
length: 13
CDR3: CASTRGGQETQYF
DNA: TGTGCCAGCACTAGAGGGGGGCAGGAGACCCAGTACTTC

D: -
J: TRBJ2-5
V: TRBV28
size: -
length: 15
CDR3: CASSSPQGKGETQYF
DNA: TGTGCCAGCAGTTCCCCTCAGGGGAAAGGAGAGACCCAGTACTTC

D: -
J: TRBJ2-7
V: TRBV7-7
size: -
length: 13
CDR3: CASSLGEGYEQYF
DNA: TGTGCTAGCAGCTTAGGAGAGGGCTACGAGCAGTACTTC

D: -
J: TRBJ2-2
V: TRBV18
size: -
length: 15
CDR3: CASSPLGTNTGELFF
DNA: TGTGCCAGCTCACCACTGGGGACGAACACCGGGGAGCTGTTTTTT

D: -
J: TRBJ2-2
V: TRBV4-1
size: few
length: 17
CDR3: CASSQGTVRENTGELFF
DNA: TGCGCCAGCAGCCAGGGGACTGTACGGGAGAACACCGGGGAGCTGTTTTTT

D: TRBD1
J: TRBJ1-2
V: TRBV19
size: -
length: 14
CDR3: CASSSDRGVYGYTF
DNA: TGTGCCAGTAGTTCGGACAGGGGGGTCTATGGCTACACCTTC

D: -
J: TRBJ2-1
V: TRBV18
size: -
length: 13
CDR3: CASSPQAYNEQFF
DNA: TGTGCCAGCTCCCCACAAGCCTACAATGAGCAGTTCTTC

D: -
J: TRBJ1-5
V: TRBV6-5
size: -
length: 13
CDR3: CASRRGGNQPQHF
DNA: TGTGCCAGCAGGAGGGGGGGCAATCAGCCCCAGCATTTT

D: TRBD1
J: TRBJ2-3
V: TRBV7-8
size: medium-sized
length: 15
CDR3: CASSSRTGYTDTQYF
DNA: TGTGCCAGCAGCTCAAGGACAGGCTACACAGATACGCAGTATTTT

D: TRBD1
J: TRBJ2-7
V: TRBV5-1
size: once
length: 13
CDR3: CASSSTGPYEQYF
DNA: TGCGCCAGCAGTTCGACAGGGCCATACGAGCAGTACTTC

D: TRBD2
J: TRBJ2-2
V: TRBV7-9
size: few
length: 18
CDR3: CASSFYASGRAGTGELFF
DNA: TGTGCCAGCAGCTTTTACGCTAGCGGGAGGGCGGGCACCGGGGAGCTGTTTTTT

D: -
J: TRBJ2-7
V: TRBV21-1
size: -
length: 15
CDR3: CASSLNVGQSYEQYF
DNA: TGTGCCAGCAGCCTGAATGTGGGACAGTCCTACGAGCAGTACTTC

D: -
J: TRBJ2-7
V: TRBV19
size: -
length: 13
CDR3: CASSIGLYYEQYF
DNA: TGTGCCAGTAGTATTGGACTATACTACGAGCAGTACTTC

D: -
J: TRBJ1-6
V: TRBV25-1
size: -
length: 15
CDR3: CASSPPGSYNSPLHF
DNA: TGTGCCAGCAGTCCCCCCGGCTCCTATAATTCACCCCTCCACTTT

D: -
J: TRBJ1-4
V: TRBV7-2
size: -
length: 15
CDR3: CASSAWTGNNEKLFF
DNA: TGTGCCAGCAGCGCTTGGACGGGTAATAATGAAAAACTGTTTTTT

D: TRBD1
J: TRBJ2-5
V: TRBV29-1
size: -
length: 14
CDR3: CSVPRGQAIETQYF
DNA: TGCAGCGTGCCTCGAGGACAGGCGATTGAGACCCAGTACTTC

D: -
J: TRBJ2-1
V: TRBV7-9
size: few
length: 12
CDR3: CASRPAGTEQFF
DNA: TGTGCCAGCAGACCTGCGGGGACTGAGCAGTTCTTC

D: -
J: TRBJ1-1
V: TRBV7-8
size: -
length: 15
CDR3: CASSLAPGRNTEAFF
DNA: TGTGCCAGCAGCTTAGCTCCCGGAAGGAACACTGAAGCTTTCTTT

D: -
J: TRBJ1-2
V: TRBV6-6
size: -
length: 15
CDR3: CASSYSPGGNYGYTF
DNA: TGTGCCAGCAGTTACTCCCCAGGAGGAAACTATGGCTACACCTTC

D: TRBD1
J: TRBJ2-7
V: TRBV6-6
size: -
length: 15
CDR3: CASSYSGQGAHEQYF
DNA: TGTGCCAGCAGTTACTCCGGTCAGGGGGCCCACGAGCAGTACTTC

D: -
J: TRBJ2-2
V: TRBV7-9
size: few
length: 11
CDR3: CAKTNTGELFF
DNA: TGTGCCAAGACGAACACCGGGGAGCTGTTTTTT

D: TRBD2
J: TRBJ2-7
V: TRBV7-2
size: -
length: 16
CDR3: CASSSSAGVIPYEQYF
DNA: TGTGCCAGCAGCTCCTCAGCGGGAGTGATTCCCTACGAGCAGTACTTC

D: -
J: TRBJ1-1
V: TRBV28
size: -
length: 14
CDR3: CASTEWKGNTEAFF
DNA: TGTGCCAGCACCGAATGGAAGGGGAACACTGAAGCTTTCTTT

D: TRBD1
J: TRBJ2-7
V: TRBV6-5
size: -
length: 15
CDR3: CASSSRTGGPYEQYF
DNA: TGTGCCAGCAGCTCCCGGACAGGGGGGCCCTACGAGCAGTACTTC

D: -
J: TRBJ2-7
V: TRBV20-1
size: few
length: 11
CDR3: CSASGGREQYF
DNA: TGCAGTGCTAGCGGGGGGCGCGAGCAGTACTTC

D: -
J: TRBJ2-7
V: TRBV27
size: few
length: 13
CDR3: CASRRASSYEQYF
DNA: TGTGCCAGCAGACGGGCTAGCTCCTACGAGCAGTACTTC